This is a list of T cell receptor beta chains from one sample in a study of OX40 agonist ivuxolimab in advanced cancers. Assay: immunoSEQ multiplex PCR; the TCRdb copy retains only in-frame clones and omits some. The top ten hold roughly 14% of the sample, which has 70,000 to 80,000 clones, roughly 94% seen once. Sequencing used CD4+ or CD8+ T cells sorted from blood, obtained in a trial of the OX40 agonist ivuxolimab. Receptor source: an adult with an advanced solid tumor such as melanoma, head and neck, liver or kidney cancer. CDR3s include the opening cysteine and the closing phenylalanine or tryptophan. D genes are given only for firm matches. Clone sizes are given selectively: once, few, many, or a class where the clone is expanded.

D	size	J	V	DNA	CDR3
TRBD2	NA	TRBJ2-7	TRBV4-3	TGCGCCAGCAGCCCTCGACTAGCCACCCCCTACGAGCAGTACTTC	CASSPRLATPYEQYF
NA	few	TRBJ1-1	TRBV10-3	TGTGCCACGACGGGACCGAGCGCTGAAGCTTTCTTT	CATTGPSAEAFF
TRBD1	few	TRBJ1-1	TRBV20-1	TGCAGTGCCAATTCAGGGGGGAACGCTTTCTTT	CSANSGGNAFF
NA	NA	TRBJ2-7	TRBV27	TGTGCCAGCAGTTTATCCCCTGGCAACGAGCAGTACTTC	CASSLSPGNEQYF
NA	NA	TRBJ1-3	TRBV4-1	TGCGCCAGCAGCGGGGGGACTGGAAACACCATATATTTT	CASSGGTGNTIYF
NA	NA	TRBJ1-1	TRBV15	TGTGCCACCCAGGGCATGAACACTGAAGCTTTCTTT	CATQGMNTEAFF
NA	NA	TRBJ2-7	TRBV7-2	TGTGCCAGCAGCTTAGCCTTCTACGAGCAGTACTTC	CASSLAFYEQYF
NA	few	TRBJ1-5	TRBV30	TGTGCCTGGAGTGTATTGAGGAATCAGCCCCAGCATTTT	CAWSVLRNQPQHF
NA	NA	TRBJ1-1	TRBV9	TGTGCCAGCAGCGTATCCGGCCTGGGAGCTTTCTTT	CASSVSGLGAFF
NA	NA	TRBJ1-1	TRBV19	TGTGCCAGTAGTCCATCAATGAACACTGAAGCTTTCTTT	CASSPSMNTEAFF
NA	NA	TRBJ1-5	TRBV30	TGTGCCTGGACCCAGCGGGGGCGCGATCAGCCCCAGCATTTT	CAWTQRGRDQPQHF
NA	NA	TRBJ2-1	TRBV27	TGTGCCAGCACCCTTGGGGGGAGCTCCTACAATGAGCAGTTCTTC	CASTLGGSSYNEQFF
NA	NA	TRBJ2-7	TRBV9	TGTGCCAGCAGCGTAGGTCCCGAGCAGTACTTC	CASSVGPEQYF
NA	NA	TRBJ2-1	TRBV27	TGTGCCAGCAGCCAAGCGGCCTCCTACAATGAGCAGTTCTTC	CASSQAASYNEQFF
NA	NA	TRBJ2-7	TRBV4-3	TGCGCCAGCAGCCCAGGACAGTTTGGAACCTACGAGCAGTACTTC	CASSPGQFGTYEQYF
TRBD1	NA	TRBJ1-1	TRBV6-5	TGTGCCAGCAGTTACACCTTCCAGGGGGCAGGTACTGAAGCTTTCTTT	CASSYTFQGAGTEAFF
NA	NA	TRBJ1-1	TRBV7-9	TGTGCCAGCAGCCCGGACACTGAAGCTTTCTTT	CASSPDTEAFF
TRBD1	NA	TRBJ1-1	TRBV4-3	TGCGCCAGCAGCCAAGATGCGGGACAGATGAACACTGAAGCTTTCTTT	CASSQDAGQMNTEAFF
TRBD1	NA	TRBJ2-5	TRBV4-3	TGCGCCAGCAGCCAAGGGGACAGGGTACAAGAGACCCAGTACTTC	CASSQGDRVQETQYF
NA	NA	TRBJ2-3	TRBV6-5	TGTGCCAGCAGTTTGCAGGGGAGCACAGATACGCAGTATTTT	CASSLQGSTDTQYF
NA	NA	TRBJ1-4	TRBV9	TGTGCCAGCGGGCTAGGGCAGTTCAATAATGAAAAACTGTTTTTT	CASGLGQFNNEKLFF
NA	NA	TRBJ2-7	TRBV4-1	TGCGCCAGCAGCCAAGATCGGGGCGGTTCCTACGAGCAGTACTTC	CASSQDRGGSYEQYF
TRBD2	NA	TRBJ2-7	TRBV6-4	TGTGCCAGCAGTGACACTAGCCGGGGGGACGAGCAGTACTTC	CASSDTSRGDEQYF
NA	NA	TRBJ1-2	TRBV4-3	TGCGCCAGCAGCCAAGACGGTGGTTTCTATGGCTACACCTTC	CASSQDGGFYGYTF
NA	NA	TRBJ1-1	TRBV6-6	TGTGCCAGCAGTAGGGGCATGAACACTGAAGCTTTCTTT	CASSRGMNTEAFF
NA	once	TRBJ2-3	TRBV9	TGTGCCAGCAGCGTAGGCAGCCGCACAGATACGCAGTATTTT	CASSVGSRTDTQYF
NA	NA	TRBJ2-7	TRBV7-8	TGTGCCAGCGGACACCCAGGGTCTAACGCCTACGAGCAGTACTTC	CASGHPGSNAYEQYF
TRBD1	NA	TRBJ1-2	TRBV4-2	TGTGCCAGCAGCCAAGAATCGTATGGCAGGGGGAACTATGGCTACACCTTC	CASSQESYGRGNYGYTF
TRBD1	NA	TRBJ2-7	TRBV28	TGTGCCAGCAGTTTTTCCGCAACCGCCGGGACAGAGGTCTCCTACGAGCAGTACTTC	CASSFSATAGTEVSYEQYF
TRBD1	NA	TRBJ2-1	TRBV7-8	TGTGCCAGCAGCCCGGGACAGGCGCACAATGAGCAGTTCTTC	CASSPGQAHNEQFF
NA	once	TRBJ2-1	TRBV10-2	TGCGCCAGCAGTGTAACTACCGACTACAATGAGCAGTTCTTC	CASSVTTDYNEQFF
NA	NA	TRBJ1-1	TRBV9	TGTGCCAGCAGCGTAGCCGGGGTGAACACTGAAGCTTTCTTT	CASSVAGVNTEAFF
NA	once	TRBJ2-7	TRBV27	TGTGCCAGCAGTTTATCGGGGGTAAGCTACGAGCAGTACTTC	CASSLSGVSYEQYF
TRBD1	NA	TRBJ1-1	TRBV28	TGTGCCAGCAAAGGAGTTTACAGGGGAAACACTGAAGCTTTCTTT	CASKGVYRGNTEAFF
TRBD1	NA	TRBJ2-5	TRBV7-9	TGTGCCAGCAGCTTCACCATAACGACAGGGAAGGGGGAAGAGACCCAGTACTTC	CASSFTITTGKGEETQYF
NA	NA	TRBJ1-5	TRBV7-9	TGTGCCAGCAGCTTATCTACAGCCAATCAGCCCCAGCATTTT	CASSLSTANQPQHF
TRBD2	NA	TRBJ2-7	TRBV6-5	TGTGCCAGCGGACTAGCGGGATCCTACGAGCAGTACTTC	CASGLAGSYEQYF
TRBD1	NA	TRBJ1-2	TRBV5-1	TGCGCCAGCAGTCAAACCGGGACAGGGGGCCTTAAGAACTATGGCTACACCTTC	CASSQTGTGGLKNYGYTF
TRBD1	NA	TRBJ2-5	TRBV7-9	TGTGCCAGCAGCTTAAACAGGGGGCGTTTAGAGACCCAGTACTTC	CASSLNRGRLETQYF
TRBD1	NA	TRBJ2-7	TRBV9	TGTGCCAGCACCCTTGGAGGACAGGGCGAGCAGTACTTC	CASTLGGQGEQYF
TRBD1	few	TRBJ1-6	TRBV30	TGTGCCTGGATCTTATACAGGGACAGTAATTCACCCCTCCACTTT	CAWILYRDSNSPLHF
NA	NA	TRBJ2-1	TRBV7-9	TGTGCCAGCAGCTTATCGTTGGCTAAGCAGTTCTTC	CASSLSLAKQFF
NA	NA	TRBJ1-4	TRBV5-1	TGCGCCAGCAGCGTTACACAGAGTCCAACTAATGAAAAACTGTTTTTT	CASSVTQSPTNEKLFF
NA	NA	TRBJ2-7	TRBV27	TGTGCCAGCAGTTTATCCGGCGGCCAGCGAACCTACGAGCAGTACTTC	CASSLSGGQRTYEQYF
NA	NA	TRBJ2-7	TRBV10-2	TGCGCCAGCAGTGGACTCCAACTCTCCTACGAGCAGTACTTC	CASSGLQLSYEQYF
NA	NA	TRBJ2-7	TRBV27	TGTGCCAGCAGTTTAGTGGCCGGAGCCTACGAGCAGTACTTC	CASSLVAGAYEQYF
NA	NA	TRBJ2-7	TRBV6-6	TGTGCCAGCACCTCTTGGGACTTGGCCTACGAGCAGTACTTC	CASTSWDLAYEQYF
TRBD2	NA	TRBJ2-1	TRBV28	TGTGCCAGCAGCCGCTGGACTAGCGGGAGCTACAATGAGCAGTTCTTC	CASSRWTSGSYNEQFF
NA	NA	TRBJ1-5	TRBV7-9	TGTGCCAGCAGCCCAACAGGGTACCCCCAGCCCCAGCATTTT	CASSPTGYPQPQHF
NA	NA	TRBJ2-5	TRBV19	TGTGCCAGTAGGGGGTGGGGGCAAGAGACCCAGTACTTC	CASRGWGQETQYF
NA	NA	TRBJ1-1	TRBV7-9	TGTGCCAGCAGCGCCGTCCGACCCCGGACAAACACTGAAGCTTTCTTT	CASSAVRPRTNTEAFF
NA	NA	TRBJ2-1	TRBV5-4	TGTGCCAGCAGCTCCTCCCAGGGCCCGGCGAGGAATGAGCAGTTCTTC	CASSSSQGPARNEQFF
NA	NA	TRBJ2-7	TRBV5-1	TGCGCCAGCAGCTTGGCAGGGGCCTCCTACGAGCAGTACTTC	CASSLAGASYEQYF
NA	NA	TRBJ2-7	TRBV2	TGTGCCAGCTCATCCATCCCCTACGAGCAGTACTTC	CASSSIPYEQYF
NA	NA	TRBJ2-7	TRBV9	TGTGCCAGCAGCCCCGGACAGACCTACGAGCAGTACTTC	CASSPGQTYEQYF
NA	NA	TRBJ2-3	TRBV7-8	TGTGCCAGCAGCTCCCACCCCCGCCAGAGCACAGATACGCAGTATTTT	CASSSHPRQSTDTQYF
TRBD1	once	TRBJ1-4	TRBV5-8	TGTGCCAGCCCCCCTCGCCAAACCGGGACAGACGTTAATGAAAAACTGTTTTTT	CASPPRQTGTDVNEKLFF
NA	NA	TRBJ2-1	TRBV6-6	TGTGCCAGCAGCTATCCGGCCGGGGGCAATGAGCAGTTCTTC	CASSYPAGGNEQFF
NA	NA	TRBJ1-2	TRBV6-5	TGTGCCAGCAGTCCGGGACCGACCTTCTATGGCTACACCTTC	CASSPGPTFYGYTF